Shown below are 32 T cell receptor beta chains from a single sample sequenced in a study of T-cell reconstitution after alpha-beta-depleted transplantation in children. TCRbeta library preparation incorporated unique molecular identifiers. One entry per CDR3 protein, called by TCRdb with MiXCR from the PCR reads. The table shows about 610,000 distinct CDR3 sequences, with roughly 10% occurring only once. This specimen consisted of PBMCs from the stem cell graft donor, obtained from the stem cell graft. The source of these receptors is a human donor who donated a stem cell graft to a child with acute myeloid leukemia.

Of note for this clonotype: Just one base apart from a much larger clone, this may be a read error. This chain joins TRBV20-1 and TRBJ2-5; TRBD2 agrees at 11 bases. Germline assignment: CDR1 DFQATT and CDR2 SNEGSKA (reference sequence). CDR3 length: 15 residues. The V gene end was trimmed by 6 bases and the J gene end by 7 bases; junction bases not matched to a gene: 13. CDR3 in amino acids: CSATRASGRLGTQYF. CDR3 in DNA: TGCAGTGCCACTAGGGCTAGCGGGAGGTTAGGGACCCAGTACTTC.

J is TRBJ2-3 and V is TRBV20-1; 8 positions agree with TRBD1. There are 15 residues in the CDR3. The ends lost 3 bases at V and 2 bases at J; junction bases unmatched: 7. The germline gives CDR1 DFQATT, CDR2 SNEGSKA (reference sequence). CDR3 amino acids: CSASLGTGYTDTQYF. CDR3 nucleotide sequence: TGCAGTGCTAGCCTTGGGACAGGATACACAGATACGCAGTATTTT.

The V call is TRBV6-6, the J call TRBJ1-6; 7 bases are a match to TRBD1. J gave up 10 bases and V 4 bases, and 4 bases lay outside the gene matches. This CDR3 spans 13 amino acids. Germline CDR1 MNHNY, CDR2 SVGAGI (reference sequence). The CDR3 nucleotides read TGTGCCAGCAGTTTCGACAGGGACTCACCCCTCCACTTT. Protein product: CASSFDRDSPLHF.

This clonotype was detected only a few times. The chain has TRBV29-1 and TRBJ1-2; TRBD1 is a possible D gene (6 bases). This CDR3 is 15 amino acids long. CDR1 is SQVTM, CDR2 ANQGSEA, per germline. V was trimmed by 0 bases and J by 4 bases, leaving 15 bases between them. CDR3 in amino acids: CSVEDRGGAGYGYTF. CDR3 bases: TGCAGCGTTGAAGATCGTGGGGGCGCGGGCTATGGCTACACCTTC.

This clonotype appeared many times. Compared with germline, one end of the junction differs, possibly owing to a read error. The chain carries TRBV9 and TRBJ1-3; no clear D gene. The CDR3 covers 13 residues. From germline, CDR1 is SGDLS and CDR2 YYNGEE. CDR3 sequence: CASSVDTGNTIYF. The CDR3 nucleotides are TGTGCCAGCAGCGTCGACACTGGGAACACCATATATTTT.

This clonotype was seen a few times. J is TRBJ2-5 and V is TRBV20-1, with D perhaps matching TRBD1 or TRBD2 (5 bases each). This CDR3 region has 13 residues. CDR1 and CDR2 from the germline V gene are DFQATT and SNEGSKA (reference sequence). Trimming took 6 bases from V and 5 from J, leaving 16 bases between them. The CDR3 is CSALLGVGETQYF. The CDR3 nucleotides read TGCAGTGCCCTCCTGGGGGTGGGGGAGACCCAGTACTTC.

The chain employs TRBV7-9 and TRBJ2-2, with TRBD2 matching over 7 bases. CDR3 length: 12 amino acids. Germline V gene data show CDR1 as SEHNR and CDR2 as FQNEAQ (reference sequence). Here the CDR3 DNA reads TGTGGGGCTAGCGGTCTCACCGGGGAGCTGTTTTTT. This encodes CGASGLTGELFF.

The sample holds a few counts of this clonotype. In DNA, the CDR3 is TGTGCCAGCAGTCCCCGGGACAGGCGCTCCAATGAGCAGTTCTTC. Protein product: CASSPRDRRSNEQFF. The rearrangement joins TRBV6-1 to TRBJ2-1, with 8 bases that match TRBD1. With 5 bases clipped from V and 6 bases from J, the junction kept 9 bases outside the gene matches. This CDR3 region has 15 residues. Germline V CDR1 and CDR2: MNHNS, SASEGT.

This clonotype occurred many times. The rearrangement joins TRBV6-2 or TRBV6-3 to TRBJ2-1, with 10 bases lining up with TRBD2. The CDR3 is 16 residues long. The V segment lost 2 bases and the J segment 8 bases; nucleotides outside the gene matches: 9. Germline CDR1 MNHEY, CDR2 SVGEGT. Here the CDR3 reads CASSYSPSGSTHEQFF. The CDR3 nucleotides are TGTGCCAGCAGTTACAGTCCTAGCGGGAGCACCCATGAGCAGTTCTTC.

This clonotype showed up many times. The V call is TRBV12-3 or TRBV12-4, the J call TRBJ1-4; 9 bases fit TRBD1. The V gene end was trimmed by 5 bases and the J gene end by 7 bases; junction bases not matched to a gene: 5. This CDR3 is 14 amino acids long. CDR3 residues: CASSADRGSEKLFF. The CDR3 bases are TGTGCCAGCAGTGCCGACAGGGGGAGTGAAAAACTGTTTTTT.

V usage is TRBV7-2 and J usage is TRBJ2-5, with TRBD2 matching 12 bases. Germline loops: CDR1 SGHTA, CDR2 FQGNSA. The CDR3 covers 19 residues. The V segment lost 0 bases and the J segment 0 bases; nucleotides outside the gene matches: 8. The CDR3 nucleotides are TGTGCCAGCAGCTTAGCTTCGGGGAGACTAGCGGGAGACCAAGAGACCCAGTACTTC. Translating gives CASSLASGRLAGDQETQYF.

This clonotype was counted a few times. The gene calls are TRBV20-1 and TRBJ2-5, with 9 positions matching TRBD2. From germline, CDR1 is DFQATT and CDR2 SNEGSKA (reference sequence). The CDR3 runs to 16 residues. The J segment lost 6 bases and the V segment lost 3 bases, leaving 14 bases of the junction unmatched. CDR3 coding DNA: TGCAGTGCTAGTGTAGCGGGAGTGGGTGATTGGAAGACCCAGTACTTC. This gives the protein CSASVAGVGDWKTQYF.

The chain uses TRBV21-1 and TRBJ2-3; the tabulated D call, TRBD2, remains unverified against the DNA. TRBV21-1 is annotated as a pseudogene. The CDR3 runs 16 residues. The CDR3 DNA follows: TGTGCCAGCAGAGGGACTAGCGATCTTTGTGGCGATACGCAGTATTTT. Protein: CASRGTSDLCGDTQYF.

The gene calls are TRBV12-3 or TRBV12-4 and TRBJ2-1; D is possibly TRBD2 (5 bases). Between the trimmed V and J ends, which lost 3 bases and 1 base, there was a span of 7 bases. The CDR3 totals 14 residues. The CDR3 DNA follows: TGTGCCAGCAGTTTTACGGGATCCTACAATGAGCAGTTCTTC. This gives the protein CASSFTGSYNEQFF.

This clonotype was picked up a small number of times. The chain couples TRBV18 to TRBJ2-3; 8 positions match TRBD1. J was trimmed by 1 base and V by 0 bases; bases with no gene match: 3. Germline CDR1 and CDR2: KGHSH and LQKENI. The CDR3 runs to 16 residues. CDR3 in DNA: TGTGCCAGCTCACCACCGTCGGGACAGGGCACAGATACGCAGTATTTT. This gives the protein CASSPPSGQGTDTQYF.

This clonotype was found many times. The chain links TRBV29-1 to TRBJ2-5; TRBD1 matches 8 bases. Germline V gene data show CDR1 as SQVTM and CDR2 as ANQGSEA. The V gene end was trimmed by 7 bases and the J gene end by 1 base; junction bases not matched to a gene: 2. The CDR3 is made up of 12 amino acids. The CDR3 loop reads CSGQGLQETQYF. DNA for the CDR3: TGCAGCGGACAGGGGCTCCAAGAGACCCAGTACTTC.

The chain couples TRBV7-9 to TRBJ2-7; 7 positions match TRBD1. Germline trimming cut 4 bases from V and 6 bases from J; bases unmatched to any gene: 9. CDR1 is SEHNR and CDR2 is FQNEAQ in the germline V gene (reference sequence). The CDR3 runs 14 residues. CDR3 region: CASSSHSTGVEQYF. The DNA of the CDR3 is TGTGCCAGCAGCTCCCACTCCACAGGGGTCGAGCAGTACTTC. The whole variable domain, remainder taken from reference TRBV7-9 and TRBJ2-7, is DTGVSQNPRHKITKRGQNVTFRCDPISEHNRLYWYRQTLGQGPEFLTYFQNEAQLEKSRLLSDRFSAERPKGSFSTLEIQRTEQGDSAMYLCASSSHSTGVEQYFGPGTRLTVT.

V and J are TRBV30 and TRBJ2-1; 15 bases are a match to TRBD2. The CDR3 contains 15 residues. Per germline, CDR1 GTSNPN and CDR2 SVGIG (reference sequence). V lost 5 bases, J lost 9 bases, and 8 bases stayed unmatched. CDR3 nucleotide sequence: TGTGCCTGGGTCACCGGGACTAGCGGGAGGAGTGAGCAGTTCTTC. Protein: CAWVTGTSGRSEQFF.

This clonotype was seen ten or more times. V gene TRBV21-1 combines with J gene TRBJ1-6; TRBD1, the table's D call, lacks a check against the DNA. TRBV21-1 is shown as a pseudogene. This CDR3 is built from 15 residues. The CDR3 loop is CASSNATGGYPPLHF. The DNA for the CDR3 is TGTGCCAGCAGTAATGCTACAGGGGGCTATCCACCCCTCCACTTT.

The gene calls are TRBV10-3 and TRBJ1-2; D is uncertain. The CDR3 spans 13 residues. V gave up 2 bases and J gave up 4 bases, with 8 bases separating them. Germline V gene data show CDR1 as ENHRY and CDR2 as SYGVKD. The DNA for the CDR3 is TGTGCCATCAGTGAGGCCCTTGGCTATGGCTACACCTTC. Its protein product is CAISEALGYGYTF.

This clonotype has only a few counts. The chain carries TRBV7-2 and TRBJ2-2; TRBD2 aligns across 12 bases. Per the germline V gene, CDR1 is SGHTA and CDR2 is FQGNSA. Trimming took 1 base from V and 1 from J; bases not matched to a gene: 1. CDR3 length equals 17 residues. CDR3 protein: CASSLGGLAGNTGELFF. The CDR3 DNA reads TGTGCCAGCAGCTTAGGGGGACTAGCGGGGAACACCGGGGAGCTGTTTTTT.

This rearrangement joins TRBV19 to TRBJ2-1; 8 bases agree with TRBD1. In germline, CDR1 is LNHDA, CDR2 SQIVND (reference sequence). V trimming: 7 bases; J trimming: 6 bases; junction bases outside the gene matches: 14. This CDR3 is built from 16 residues. The CDR3 bases are TGTGCCAGTAAGAGGGCACAGGGGGGTCTAGGCAATGAGCAGTTCTTC. Amino acids: CASKRAQGGLGNEQFF.

Many counts were recorded for this clonotype. The genes are TRBV29-1 and TRBJ2-2; tentatively, D is TRBD2 (6 bases). Trimming took off 6 bases at V and 4 bases at J, with 12 bases between the two ends. Per the germline V gene, CDR1 is SQVTM and CDR2 is ANQGSEA. CDR3 length: 13 residues. CDR3 protein: CSVSEGSTGELFF. DNA for the CDR3: TGCAGCGTCTCGGAGGGTAGCACCGGGGAGCTGTTTTTT.

This clonotype was counted between two and nine times. This chain links TRBV10-3 with TRBJ2-5; 8 bases line up with TRBD2. The trim removed 7 bases at V and 5 bases at J, leaving 6 bases unmatched. CDR1 ENHRY and CDR2 SYGVKD come from the germline V gene. This CDR3 is 13 amino acids long. Written as DNA, the CDR3 is TGTGCCATCACAAGCGGGAGTCGGGAGACCCAGTACTTC. This translates into CAITSGSRETQYF.

This clonotype came up a few times. The chain uses TRBV24-1 and TRBJ2-7; TRBD2 is a possible D gene (7 bases). Germline V gene sequence: CDR1 KGHDR, CDR2 SFDVKD. This CDR3 spans 15 amino acids. With 5 bases removed from V and 4 bases from J, the gap between germline ends came to 17 bases. This CDR3 reads CATSAGGPSSYEQYF. CDR3 in DNA: TGTGCCACCAGTGCCGGGGGGCCGTCGTCGTACGAGCAGTACTTC.

Remarks on this clonotype: A much more abundant neighbour one base away suggests this may be a read error. The chain has TRBV7-2 and TRBJ2-1; TRBD2 matches at 8 bases. The CDR3 totals 15 residues. The germline gives CDR1 SGHTA, CDR2 FQGNSA. The CDR3 loop is CAGSFRTSRYNEQFF. Written as DNA, the CDR3 is TGTGCCGGCAGTTTTAGGACTAGCAGATACAATGAGCAGTTCTTC.

V is TRBV28 and J is TRBJ1-1; 7 bases match TRBD1. The CDR3 length is 11 residues. Germline V gene data show CDR1 as MDHEN and CDR2 as SYDVKM. Trimming took 8 bases from V and 6 from J; bases not matched to a gene: 3. The CDR3 region has the DNA TGTGCCAGCGGGACAGCCTCTGAAGCTTTCTTT. Translating gives CASGTASEAFF.

In its sample, this clonotype was seen a few times. The rearrangement uses TRBV27 and TRBJ2-5, with 10 bases matching TRBD1. Trimming removed 5 bases from V and 4 bases from J; junction bases left unmatched: 10. Germline V gene lookup returns CDR1 MNHEY and CDR2 SMNVEV (reference sequence). The CDR3 spans 16 residues. CDR3 nucleotides: TGTGCCAGCAGTGAGTTCGGACAGGGGGGTCGAGAGACCCAGTACTTC. Protein sequence: CASSEFGQGGRETQYF.

This chain joins TRBV20-1 and TRBJ1-1, with D unresolved. Between the trimmed V and J ends, which lost 5 bases and 0 bases, there was a span of 7 bases. CDR1 and CDR2 from the germline V gene are DFQATT and SNEGSKA (reference sequence). This CDR3 has 12 residues. The CDR3 nucleotides read TGCAGTGCTCTTATTCTGAACACTGAAGCTTTCTTT. Amino acid sequence: CSALILNTEAFF.

This clonotype was counted a few times. The chain uses TRBV12-3 or TRBV12-4 and TRBJ2-7, with TRBD2 matching 13 bases. The CDR3 runs 18 residues. V was clipped by 6 bases and J by 0 bases; unmatched bases: 11. The DNA for the CDR3 is TGTGCCAGCAGCCGAGGACTAGCGGGAGCGCACCTCTCCTACGAGCAGTACTTC. Residues: CASSRGLAGAHLSYEQYF.

The chain combines TRBV19 with TRBJ2-7, with no clear D. This CDR3 has 15 amino acids. Trimming stripped 3 bases from V and 1 base from J, with 13 bases between. Germline-derived CDR1 and CDR2 are LNHDA and SQIVND (reference sequence). DNA of the CDR3: TGTGCCAGTAGTATCGGCCCAGGCCCTTCCTACGAGCAGTACTTC. Encoded protein: CASSIGPGPSYEQYF. Filled out from reference TRBV19 and TRBJ2-7, the complete variable domain reads DGGITQSPKYLFRKEGQNVTLSCEQNLNHDAMYWYRQDPGQGLRLIYYSQIVNDFQKGDIAEGYSVSREKKESFPLTVTSAQKNPTAFYLCASSIGPGPSYEQYFGPGTRLTVT.

This clonotype was seen many times. V gene TRBV3-1 combines with J gene TRBJ2-1; D is ambiguous. The length of the CDR3 is 12 residues. The V and J ends lost 3 bases and 7 bases respectively, with 7 bases between them. The germline V gene has CDR1 LGHDT and CDR2 YNNKEL (reference sequence). The CDR3 DNA is TGTGCCAGCAGCCACCTCCGAAATGAGCAGTTCTTC. This codes for CASSHLRNEQFF.